This TCR beta chain was found in a study of OX40 agonist ivuxolimab in advanced cancers. Study overall: Patients received ivuxolimab, an intravenous treatment, every 2 weeks at 0.01 to 10 mg/kg.

Germline V lookup: CDR1 MNHEY, CDR2 SMNVEV (reference sequence). V gave up 5 bases and J gave up 4 bases, with 18 bases separating them. This CDR3 region has 15 residues. Baseline, cycle 4 day 1, and cycle 7 day 1 were the blood sampling points. Data came from immunoSEQ multiplex PCR; TCRdb stores just in-frame clones and leaves some out. The repertoire has tens of thousands of clones, about 93% of them found once; the top ten carry 0.44%. This sequence was found in an adult with an advanced solid tumor such as melanoma, head and neck, liver or kidney cancer. This sequence joins TRBV27 and TRBJ2-7; D tentatively fits TRBD1 or TRBD2 (5 bases each). This material consisted of CD4+ or CD8+ T cells sorted from blood, taken in a trial of the OX40 agonist ivuxolimab. Here the CDR3 reads CASSRGGESKYEQYF. CDR3 in DNA: TGTGCCAGCAGTCGTGGGGGAGAATCCAAGTACGAGCAGTACTTC.